These T cell receptor beta chains were read from a single sample in a study of blood T cell repertoires in COVID-19. Assay used: immunoSEQ multiplex PCR; TCRdb lists only in-frame clones, some missing. The table lists 65,000 to 80,000 clones, around 87% of them singletons. Material: peripheral blood. The receptors here all came from a man in his fifties with active COVID-19. Each CDR3 is given with its conserved first and last residue. A D gene is named only where the DNA matches it firmly. Some rows have no size entry. The others give once, few or many, or a class for an expanded clone.

V gene	J gene	clone size	D gene	CDR3 DNA	CDR3 protein
TRBV6-5	TRBJ1-5	NA	TRBD1	TGTGCCAGCAGTCTAGACAGGGGTCAGCCCCAGCATTTT	CASSLDRGQPQHF
TRBV7-2	TRBJ2-2	NA	NA	TGTGCCAGCAGCTTATACCCAGGGTACACCGGGGAGCTGTTTTTT	CASSLYPGYTGELFF
TRBV30	TRBJ2-2	NA	NA	TGTGCCTGGAGTAAGAACAGGGTCACCGGGGAGCTGTTTTTT	CAWSKNRVTGELFF
TRBV27	TRBJ1-4	NA	NA	TGTGCCAGCAGTTCGGGTAGAAGCAATGAAAAACTGTTTTTT	CASSSGRSNEKLFF
TRBV7-2	TRBJ1-5	NA	TRBD1	TGTGCCAGCAGCCCCCGGACAGGGGACCATCAGCCCCAGCATTTT	CASSPRTGDHQPQHF
TRBV7-9	TRBJ2-3	NA	NA	TGTGCAACCAGCCGGGCAGGGGGGACAGATACGCAGTATTTT	CATSRAGGTDTQYF
TRBV6-5	TRBJ2-3	few	TRBD1	TGTGCCAGCAGCACAGGGGTGGTGCAGTATTTT	CASSTGVVQYF
TRBV27	TRBJ2-3	NA	NA	TGTGCCAGCAGTAGGACAGTCACAGATACGCAGTATTTT	CASSRTVTDTQYF
TRBV29-1	TRBJ2-6	NA	NA	TGCAGCGTTGCGATTGGAGCGGGTGGGGCCAACGTCCTGACTTTC	CSVAIGAGGANVLTF
TRBV7-7	TRBJ2-1	NA	NA	TGTGCTAGCAGCGAGGGGGTTAGGGCTAATGAGCAGTTCTTC	CASSEGVRANEQFF
TRBV30	TRBJ2-7	NA	TRBD1	TGTGCCTGGAGTCTCGGGACAGGTTACTCCTACGAGCAGTACTTC	CAWSLGTGYSYEQYF
TRBV28	TRBJ1-1	NA	NA	TGTGCCAGCAGTTCGTATGGCGACAGTCTGAACACTGAAGCTTTCTTT	CASSSYGDSLNTEAFF
TRBV7-2	TRBJ2-7	NA	NA	TGTGCCAGCAGCTTAGGAGTGGGAGCCTACGAGCAGTACTTC	CASSLGVGAYEQYF
TRBV30	TRBJ2-1	NA	NA	TGTGCCTGGACGGGAGGAGGGGGAGGATCTGAGCAGTTCTTC	CAWTGGGGGSEQFF
TRBV28	TRBJ2-7	NA	TRBD1	TGTGCCAGCAGCCCGACAGGGGTCATCGGAGGATCCCGTATCTACGAGCAGTACTTC	CASSPTGVIGGSRIYEQYF
TRBV5-1	TRBJ1-1	NA	NA	TGCGCCAGCAGCTCCGGGGATAATAGGAACACTGAAGCTTTCTTT	CASSSGDNRNTEAFF
TRBV12-3/TRBV12-4	TRBJ2-3	NA	NA	TGTGCCAGCACCCCGGGACTGGCAGATACGCAGTATTTT	CASTPGLADTQYF
TRBV5-1	TRBJ2-2	NA	NA	TGCGCCAGCAGCTTTACCCCAGCGGGGAACACCGGGGAGCTGTTTTTT	CASSFTPAGNTGELFF
TRBV7-9	TRBJ2-1	NA	TRBD1	TGTGCCAGCAGCCGGACAGGAAACAATGAGCAGTTCTTC	CASSRTGNNEQFF
TRBV11-1	TRBJ2-7	NA	TRBD1	TGTGCCAGCAGCCCTCGGACAGGGAAAAGGGCGGGCGAGCAGTACTTC	CASSPRTGKRAGEQYF
TRBV6-6	TRBJ1-1	NA	NA	TGTGCCAGCAGTTACTCGGGAGGGAACACTGAAGCTTTCTTT	CASSYSGGNTEAFF
TRBV18	TRBJ2-1	NA	NA	TGTGCCAGCTCAATTAGCCCTTATCCGAATGAGCAGTTCTTC	CASSISPYPNEQFF
TRBV29-1	TRBJ2-3	NA	NA	TGCAGCGTTGTTAGGGAGGTGGGCACAGATACGCAGTATTTT	CSVVREVGTDTQYF
TRBV24-1	TRBJ2-3	NA	NA	TGTGCCACCAGTGACCCCAACAGGTCTGCGGATCCAGGTACGCAGTATTTT	CATSDPNRSADPGTQYF
TRBV11-2	TRBJ2-1	few	TRBD1	TGTGCCAGCAGCTTAGGTGGGACAGGGAGGTCCAATGAGCAGTTCTTC	CASSLGGTGRSNEQFF
TRBV7-9	TRBJ1-4	NA	NA	TGTGCCAGCAGTTACGGGAGGTATTTTAATGAAAAACTGTTTTTT	CASSYGRYFNEKLFF
TRBV2	TRBJ2-1	NA	NA	TGTGCCAGCAGTGTGGGTCCTAGCGTTGAGCAGTTCTTC	CASSVGPSVEQFF
TRBV6-2/TRBV6-3	TRBJ2-3	NA	TRBD2	TGTGCCAGCAGTTACGATGGGACTAGCGGTGCTATCGATACGCAGTATTTT	CASSYDGTSGAIDTQYF
TRBV9	TRBJ1-1	NA	TRBD1	TGTGCCAGCAGCGTAGGAACAGGGGGCGGAGGGGGTCAGACTGAAGCTTTCTTT	CASSVGTGGGGGQTEAFF
TRBV2	TRBJ2-7	NA	TRBD2	TGTGCCAGCAGTGAATGCGGGAGCGGTTGCGAGCAGTACTTC	CASSECGSGCEQYF
TRBV6-2/TRBV6-3	TRBJ2-3	NA	NA	TGTGCCAGCAGTTACGGGGGGTTCTCTAGCACAGATACGCAGTATTTT	CASSYGGFSSTDTQYF
TRBV4-1	TRBJ2-7	NA	NA	TGCGCCAGCAGCCAAGTCAGGGGGTCGGGAGGGGATAGGAAGTACTTC	CASSQVRGSGGDRKYF
TRBV4-3	TRBJ1-5	few	NA	TGCGCCAGCAGCCCCGCCAGGGGTGTCAATCAGCCCCAGCATTTT	CASSPARGVNQPQHF
TRBV29-1	TRBJ2-1	NA	TRBD1	TGCAGCGGCGTGGGGGACAGGCCTACCTACAATGAGCAGTTCTTC	CSGVGDRPTYNEQFF
TRBV9	TRBJ2-2	NA	TRBD1	TGTGCCAGCAGCTGGGGGACAGGGAAGGACACCGGGGAGCTGTTTTTT	CASSWGTGKDTGELFF
TRBV6-5	TRBJ2-3	NA	TRBD2	TGTGCCAGCAGTTGGGGACTAGCGGGAGTTTTAGATACGCAGTATTTT	CASSWGLAGVLDTQYF
TRBV27	TRBJ1-1	NA	NA	TGTGCCAGCAGGTCACAGGTGAATGAAGCTTTCTTT	CASRSQVNEAFF
TRBV28	TRBJ2-1	once	TRBD1	TGTGCCAGCATTCGGACAGGGTTCAATGAGCAGTTCTTC	CASIRTGFNEQFF
TRBV19	TRBJ2-1	NA	TRBD1	TGTGCCAGTAGTATCAGAGACAGGGGCATTGAGCAGTTCTTC	CASSIRDRGIEQFF
TRBV11-2	TRBJ1-6	NA	NA	TGTGCCAGCAGCTTAGAGTGGCAGATCTATAATTCACCCCTCCACTTT	CASSLEWQIYNSPLHF
TRBV7-3	TRBJ2-1	NA	TRBD1	TGTGCCAGCAGCCAGACCATGGGACAGGGGGCATGGGGCAATGAGCAGTTCTTC	CASSQTMGQGAWGNEQFF
TRBV10-2	TRBJ2-1	NA	TRBD2	TGCGCCAGCAGTCGACTAGCGGGGCTAGGGGATGAGCAGTTCTTC	CASSRLAGLGDEQFF
TRBV19	TRBJ2-5	few	NA	TGTGCCAGTAGTACCCTTGGGGATGGGGGGAAAGAGACCCAGTACTTC	CASSTLGDGGKETQYF
TRBV4-2	TRBJ2-1	once	NA	TGTGCCAGCAGCCAAGGCGTGATAGCCAGAGGGAATGAGCAGTTCTTC	CASSQGVIARGNEQFF